Presented here are 5 T cell receptor delta chains from one specimen sequenced in a study of delta chains in infants with herpesvirus infections. Gamma-chain- and delta-chain-specific primers converted PBMC RNA into TCR cDNA. TCRdb repeated clone calling on the RT-PCR reads with CATT. The sample records a few hundred delta-chain clones, over 2.5% being singletons. The starting material was peripheral blood, obtained at time point 1 of longitudinal follow-up. These receptors all stem from a human donor who was a Ugandan infant, either HIV-exposed or HIV-unexposed (not recorded which).

This clone has more than one count but fewer than ten. A far larger clone is just one base off, so this is likely a read error. This sample includes further DNA sequences coding for the same CDR3. The gene calls are TRDV2 and TRDJ1, with 9 bases aligning to TRDD3. After removal of 1 base from V and 0 bases from J, the junction contained 5 bases not matched to a gene. Germline V gene sequence: CDR1 GEAIGNYY, CDR2 EKD. The CDR3 runs 16 residues. The CDR3 DNA is TGTGCCTGTGACACATTACTGGGGGAGTACACCGATAAACTCATCTTT. Its protein product is CACDTLLGEYTDKLIF.

As regards this clone: The mismatch at residue 4 between this DNA's translation and the TCRdb protein of a much larger clone likely reflects a read error; the protein shown is translated from the DNA. The rearrangement joins TRDV1 to TRDJ2, with D possibly matching TRDD3 (5 bases). Germline lookup yields CDR1 TSWWSYY and CDR2 QGS. There are 18 residues in the CDR3. CDR3 nucleotides: TGTGCTCTTAGGGAACGGTTGGGATCCGGCGCTTTGACAGCACAACTCTTCTTT. Translated: CALRERLGSGALTAQLFF.

This clone was detected a few times. A read error is likely here: a far larger clone is one base away. This sequence joins TRDV3 and TRDJ1; weak D call: TRDD3 (5 bases). TCRdb is silent on the J gene; assignment here came from matching the DNA to germline. The CDR3 is 20 amino acids. Germline V gene sequence: CDR1 TVYSNPD, CDR2 GDNSRS (reference sequence). The CDR3: CAFKSPHRPGARGDTDKLIF. CDR3 sequence (DNA): TGTGCCTTTAAGTCCCCCCATCGTCCGGGGGCGAGAGGGGACACGGATAAACTCATCTTT.

By sample fraction, this clone is hyperexpanded. V gene TRDV3 combines with J gene TRDJ1; 8 positions agree with TRDD2. The CDR3 extends over 22 amino acids. Trimming removed 3 bases from V and 0 bases from J; junction bases left unmatched: 30. Germline CDR1 and CDR2: TVYSNPD and GDNSRS (reference sequence). The CDR3 DNA sequence: TGTGCCTTGGGCCTTCCTAGAAAACCCCGTGGGGCTAACTACCTGTACACCGATAAACTCATCTTT. Amino acid sequence: CALGLPRKPRGANYLYTDKLIF.

This clone came up a few times. TCRdb has a much larger clone's protein, which differs at residue 17 from the translation of this DNA, likely because of a read error; what is shown is the protein translated from the DNA. The V gene is TRDV1, the J gene TRDJ1; 13 positions agree with TRDD3. The CDR3 extends over 20 amino acids. CDR1 and CDR2 from the germline V gene are TSWWSYY and QGS. The DNA for the CDR3 is TGTGCTCTTGGGACCTTCCTGCGACTGGGGGATACGCAGTACACCGATGAACTCATCTTT. Protein product: CALGTFLRLGDTQYTDELIF.